What follows are 27 T cell receptor beta chains derived from one specimen sequenced in a study of T cell repertoires in cytomegalovirus infection (dated by TCRdb to about 2019). For sequencing, an Illumina HiSeq 1500 was employed. The public sequencing data were trimmed at Q25 with fastp and processed into clonotypes with MiXCR by TCRdb, which kept only in-frame beta chains. Records with the same CDR3 protein are collapsed into one entry carrying the most frequent genes and DNA. Across this sample there are around 320,000 distinct CDR3 sequences, with 9.5% seen only once. Over 3.5% of the sample is held by the ten biggest clonotypes. The sequencing sample was made of PBMCs. These TCRs come from a human donor in good health (CMV status not recorded). Some clones in this sample may be carry-over from other donors' samples.

This clonotype has only one observation. This rearrangement joins TRBV20-1 to TRBJ2-7, with 10 bases aligning to TRBD1. With 0 bases clipped from V and 5 bases from J, the junction kept 7 bases outside the gene matches. The germline gives CDR1 DFQATT, CDR2 SNEGSKA (reference sequence). The CDR3 extends over 15 amino acids. CDR3 sequence (DNA): TGCAGTGCTAGAGATCTTAGGACAGGGGGAGACGAGCAGTACTTC. It yields the protein CSARDLRTGGDEQYF.

This clonotype showed up many times. The J gene is TRBJ2-3, the V gene TRBV12-3 or TRBV12-4; D gene uncertain. The V gene lost 7 bases and the J gene lost 4 bases, with 15 bases spanning the gap. The CDR3 is made up of 14 amino acids. The CDR3 sequence is CASTLSRQSDTQYF. CDR3 bases: TGTGCCAGCACCCTAAGTCGGCAGTCAGATACGCAGTATTTT.

The table lists this clonotype with a few counts. J is TRBJ2-3 and V is TRBV5-1; D might be TRBD1 (6 bases). The V gene's germline CDR1 is SGHRS and CDR2 YFSETQ. The CDR3 runs 15 residues. Trimming stripped 0 bases from V and 3 bases from J, with 11 bases between. The CDR3 region is CASSLEDSKTDTQYF. DNA for the CDR3: TGCGCCAGCAGCTTGGAGGACAGTAAAACAGATACGCAGTATTTT.

The chain has TRBV2 and TRBJ2-3; maybe TRBD1 (5 bases). Germline loops: CDR1 SNHLY, CDR2 FYNNEI. The CDR3 sequence is 15 residues long. Trimming pared 6 bases from V and 4 bases from J, leaving 17 bases between. CDR3 DNA: TGTGCCAGCAGAGCACTACCCAAAGGGGCAGATACGCAGTATTTT. Translating it yields CASRALPKGADTQYF.

The sample holds many counts of this clonotype. The chain joins TRBV7-2 to TRBJ2-1; 10 positions agree with TRBD2. The V gene's germline CDR1 is SGHTA and CDR2 FQGNSA. The V segment lost 0 bases and the J segment 2 bases; nucleotides outside the gene matches: 1. CDR3 length equals 16 residues. This CDR3 reads CASSLALAGAYNEQFF. Here the CDR3 DNA reads TGTGCCAGCAGCTTAGCCCTAGCGGGGGCCTACAATGAGCAGTTCTTC.

In its sample, this clonotype was seen many times. The chain carries TRBV12-3 or TRBV12-4 and TRBJ1-6; D remains unclear. There are 14 residues in the CDR3. V lost 11 bases and J lost 7, with 18 bases in between. CDR3 protein: CASSVMYGNSPLHF. In DNA, the CDR3 is TGTGCCTCCAGCGTGATGTATGGGAATTCACCCCTCCACTTT.

The chain carries TRBV6-2 or TRBV6-3 and TRBJ2-6; TRBD1 matches 9 bases. The V and J ends lost 8 bases and 0 bases, in that order; junction bases with no gene match: 5. Germline V gene data show CDR1 as MNHEY and CDR2 as SVGEGT. CDR3 length equals 16 residues. CDR3 nucleotide sequence: TGTGCCAGCGGAAAGGACAGGGGCTCTGGGGCCAACGTCCTGACTTTC. This codes for CASGKDRGSGANVLTF.

This clonotype occurred many times. The CDR3 spells CASNFPGPQSQHF. As DNA, the CDR3 is TGTGCCAGCAACTTTCCCGGACCCCAGTCCCAGCATTTT. This chain uses TRBV27 with TRBJ1-5; D not certain. V lost 7 bases, J lost 11 bases, and 18 bases lay in between. CDR1 and CDR2 from the germline V gene are MNHEY and SMNVEV (reference sequence). This CDR3 comprises 13 residues.

The chain is built from TRBV12-3 or TRBV12-4 and TRBJ2-4, with 8 bases that match TRBD1. With 3 bases clipped from V and 8 bases from J, the junction kept 6 bases outside the gene matches. The CDR3 is made up of 14 amino acids. The CDR3 here is CASSFGQGIDIQYF. The CDR3 DNA is TGTGCCAGCAGTTTCGGACAGGGAATCGACATTCAGTACTTC.

This clonotype came up a few times. The chain combines TRBV6-6 with TRBJ2-1; D possibly corresponds to TRBD1 (6 bases). The V gene lost 6 bases and the J gene lost 4 bases, with 13 bases spanning the gap. The CDR3 consists of 14 residues. Germline V gives CDR1 MNHNY, CDR2 SVGAGI (reference sequence). In DNA form, the CDR3 reads TGTGCCAGCAGGAGCCTCACAGGGTACAATGAGCAGTTCTTC. The encoded protein is CASRSLTGYNEQFF.

There are many counts of this clonotype. This chain links TRBV7-4 with TRBJ1-2; the D is unclear. This CDR3 has 14 residues. Germline lookup yields CDR1 SGHVT and CDR2 SQSDAQ. Trimming left V 0 bases short and J 8 bases short, with 13 bases between. This CDR3 reads CASSLATRRVGYTF. The CDR3 region has the DNA TGTGCCAGCAGCTTAGCCACCAGGCGGGTAGGCTACACCTTC.

This clonotype has just a few counts. This chain joins TRBV19 and TRBJ2-7; possible D gene TRBD1, 5 bases. The CDR3 covers 13 residues. V lost 5 bases and J 5 bases, leaving 13 bases between the germline ends. Germline V lookup: CDR1 LNHDA, CDR2 SQIVND (reference sequence). The CDR3 coding sequence is TGTGCCAGTAGTCTAGGGGCTCAACACGAGCAGTACTTC. Translated, it gives CASSLGAQHEQYF.

This clonotype was seen ten or more times. This chain links TRBV20-1 with TRBJ2-5, with 7 bases aligning to TRBD2. CDR1 is DFQATT, CDR2 SNEGSKA, per germline (reference sequence). The CDR3 loop spans 12 amino acids. Germline trimming cut 2 bases from V and 4 bases from J; bases unmatched to any gene: 1. CDR3 DNA sequence: TGCAGTGCTAGACTAGCGGCAGAGACCCAGTACTTC. It specifies CSARLAAETQYF.

This clonotype was recorded many times. V and J are TRBV7-2 and TRBJ2-7; no clear D gene. From germline, CDR1 is SGHTA and CDR2 FQGNSA. V was clipped by 4 bases and J by 5 bases, with 12 bases between them. The CDR3 runs to 13 residues. CDR3 sequence: CASSSGSVDEQYF. The CDR3, as DNA: TGTGCCAGCAGCTCCGGATCGGTCGACGAGCAGTACTTC.

There are many counts of this clonotype. The rearrangement links TRBV6-8 to TRBJ2-7; D perhaps matches TRBD2 (6 bases). Germline CDR1 is MNHGY and CDR2 is SAAAGT. V was shortened by 0 bases and J by 2 bases, with 11 bases between the two germline ends. The CDR3 is made up of 15 amino acids. CDR3 region: CASSYSLAAPYEQYF. The CDR3 nucleotides read TGTGCCAGCAGTTACTCCTTAGCGGCGCCCTACGAGCAGTACTTC.

This clonotype is labeled medium-sized (0.01 to 0.1%). The junction does not match germline at one end; this may be a read error. The chain has TRBV7-2 and TRBJ2-3; 8 bases map to TRBD2. This CDR3 contains 12 residues. Germline CDR1 and CDR2: SGHTA and FQGNSA. CDR3 protein: CASSLLGTSMHF. The CDR3 DNA follows: TGTGCCAGCAGCTTACTCGGGACTAGTATGCATTTT.

This clonotype was seen more than once but under ten times. The chain has TRBV7-6 and TRBJ2-3; maybe TRBD2 (6 bases). In germline, CDR1 is SGHVS, CDR2 FNYEAQ. With 1 base removed from V and 1 base from J, the gap between germline ends came to 12 bases. The CDR3 has 16 amino acids. The CDR3 sequence is CASSLVSGVGTDTQYF. The CDR3 DNA follows: TGTGCCAGCAGCTTAGTCTCGGGGGTGGGCACAGATACGCAGTATTTT.

This clonotype was seen many times. The V and J genes are TRBV4-3 and TRBJ2-1, with 9 nucleotides matching TRBD1. The germline gives CDR1 LGHNA, CDR2 YSLEER. The CDR3 spans 19 residues. V shed 0 bases, J shed 4 bases, and the junction held 13 bases outside the gene matches. The CDR3 reads CASSQETGGRLPLYNEQFF. DNA of the CDR3: TGCGCCAGCAGCCAAGAAACAGGGGGCCGATTGCCCCTTTACAATGAGCAGTTCTTC.

This sequence joins TRBV5-4 and TRBJ1-1; D remains ambiguous. The CDR3 is 11 residues long. Between the trimmed V and J ends, which lost 3 bases and 7 bases, there was a span of 7 bases. Germline V CDR1 and CDR2: SGHNT, YYREEE (reference sequence). The CDR3, as DNA: TGTGCCAGCAGCTGGAGGGATGAAGCTTTCTTT. Its translation is CASSWRDEAFF.

This clonotype was seen repeatedly, ten times or more. The gene calls are TRBV11-2 and TRBJ2-2; 9 bases are shared with TRBD1. Germline CDR1 and CDR2: SGHAT and FQNNGV. After removal of 5 bases from V and 1 base from J, the junction contained 5 bases not matched to a gene. The CDR3 has 16 residues. The CDR3 bases are TGTGCCAGCAGCCAACCGGGACAGGGGAACACCGGGGAGCTGTTTTTT. It translates to CASSQPGQGNTGELFF.

Only a few counts were recorded for this clonotype. The rearrangement links TRBV7-2 to TRBJ2-7; possible D gene TRBD2, 6 bases. The CDR3 runs 17 residues. CDR1 SGHTA and CDR2 FQGNSA come from the germline V gene. V dropped 3 bases and J dropped 0 bases, with 18 bases sitting between them. The CDR3 sequence is CASSFTPGLPSSYEQYF. The CDR3 DNA reads as TGTGCCAGCAGCTTTACCCCGGGACTCCCGAGCTCCTACGAGCAGTACTTC.

This clonotype has just a few counts. The V and J genes are TRBV7-2 and TRBJ1-2; D call uncertain. Germline V gene lookup returns CDR1 SGHTA and CDR2 FQGNSA. V lost 5 bases and J 8 bases, leaving 15 bases between the germline ends. This CDR3 spans 13 amino acids. The CDR3 DNA follows: TGTGCCAGCAGCCACGACAACCGGTACGGCTACACCTTC. Translation: CASSHDNRYGYTF. Variable domain in full (rest from reference TRBV7-2 and TRBJ1-2): GAGVSQSPSNKVTEKGKDVELRCDPISGHTALYWYRQSLGQGLEFLIYFQGNSAPDKSGLPSDRFSAERTGGSVSTLTIQRTQQEDSAVYLCASSHDNRYGYTFGSGTRLTVV.

In this sample, this clonotype turned up many times. V is TRBV7-8 and J is TRBJ2-3; D is perhaps TRBD1 (6 bases). This CDR3 spans 15 amino acids. Germline CDR1 is SGHVS and CDR2 is FQNEAQ. Trimming removed 3 bases at V and 2 bases at J, with 12 bases between. For the CDR3, the DNA is TGTGCCAGCAGCTTCGACAGGTTGCCCACAGATACGCAGTATTTT. This encodes CASSFDRLPTDTQYF.

This clonotype was counted a few times. The chain uses TRBV12-3 or TRBV12-4 and TRBJ2-2; D uncertain. This CDR3 has 14 residues. V was cut by 2 bases and J by 4 bases, with 8 bases left in between. The DNA for the CDR3 is TGTGCCAGCAGTTTAAACCTGGGCACCGGGGAGCTGTTTTTT. This codes for CASSLNLGTGELFF.

This clonotype was recorded at least ten times. The J gene is TRBJ2-7, the V gene TRBV7-2, with 7 bases lining up with TRBD1. Germline trimming cut 4 bases from V and 2 bases from J; bases unmatched to any gene: 11. The CDR3 consists of 16 residues. Germline CDR1 and CDR2: SGHTA and FQGNSA. CDR3 sequence reads: CASSSSRQGGTYEQYF. The CDR3, as DNA: TGTGCCAGCAGCTCCTCCCGACAGGGTGGCACCTACGAGCAGTACTTC.

This clonotype has at least ten counts. The chain has TRBV7-8 and TRBJ2-3, with D maybe TRBD2 (7 bases). Germline CDR1 reads SGHVS; CDR2 reads FQNEAQ. The germline V and J ends were trimmed by 3 bases and 3 bases, with 16 bases remaining between them. The CDR3 covers 16 residues. DNA of the CDR3: TGTGCCAGCAGCTTTAGGGGGGGGCAGGGGACAGATACGCAGTATTTT. Its protein is CASSFRGGQGTDTQYF.

This clonotype appeared many times. The rearrangement links TRBV12-3 or TRBV12-4 to TRBJ2-2, with TRBD1 matching 9 bases. CDR3 length equals 15 residues. V was clipped by 4 bases and J by 5 bases; unmatched bases: 5. CDR3 sequence: CASSWGQGLTGELFF. The CDR3 DNA sequence: TGTGCCAGCAGTTGGGGACAGGGTTTAACCGGGGAGCTGTTTTTT.